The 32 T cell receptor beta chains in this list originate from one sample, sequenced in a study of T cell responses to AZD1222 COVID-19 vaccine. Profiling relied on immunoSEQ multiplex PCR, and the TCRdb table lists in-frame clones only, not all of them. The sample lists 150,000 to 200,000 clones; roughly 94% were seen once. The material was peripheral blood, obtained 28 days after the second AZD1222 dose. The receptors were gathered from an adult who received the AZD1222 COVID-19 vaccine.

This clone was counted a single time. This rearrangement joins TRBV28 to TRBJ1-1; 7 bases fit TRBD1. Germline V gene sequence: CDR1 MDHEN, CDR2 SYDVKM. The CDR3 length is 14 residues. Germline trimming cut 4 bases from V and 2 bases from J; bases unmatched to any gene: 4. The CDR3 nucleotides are TGTGCCAGCAGTTCCGACAGGGCTAACACTGAAGCTTTCTTT. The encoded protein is CASSSDRANTEAFF.

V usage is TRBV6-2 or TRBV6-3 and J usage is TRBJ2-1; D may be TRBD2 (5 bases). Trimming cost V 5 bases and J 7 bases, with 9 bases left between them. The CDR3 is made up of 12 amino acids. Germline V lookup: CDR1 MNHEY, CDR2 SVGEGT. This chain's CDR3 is CASSPTGNEQFF. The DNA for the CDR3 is TGTGCCAGCAGTCCCACGGGAAATGAGCAGTTCTTC.

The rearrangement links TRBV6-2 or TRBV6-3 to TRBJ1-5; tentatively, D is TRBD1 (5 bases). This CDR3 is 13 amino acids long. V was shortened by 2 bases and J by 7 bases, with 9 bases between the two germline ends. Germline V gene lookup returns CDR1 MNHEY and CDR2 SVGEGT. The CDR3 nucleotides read TGTGCCAGCAGTTACCGGGGGGGACAGCCCCAGCATTTT. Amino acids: CASSYRGGQPQHF.

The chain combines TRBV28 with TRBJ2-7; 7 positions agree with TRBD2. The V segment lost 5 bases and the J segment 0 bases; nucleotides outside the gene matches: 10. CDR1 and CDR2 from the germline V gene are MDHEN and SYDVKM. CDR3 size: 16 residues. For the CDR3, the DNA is TGTGCCAGCAGTCAGGCTAGCGGCGTGAGCTCCTACGAGCAGTACTTC. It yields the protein CASSQASGVSSYEQYF.

The CDR3 loop is CASSRGSGYEQYF. As DNA, the CDR3 is TGCGCCAGCAGTCGAGGGTCCGGTTACGAGCAGTACTTC. J is TRBJ2-7 and V is TRBV5-1, with D maybe TRBD2 (5 bases). V was cut by 5 bases and J by 4 bases, with 13 bases left in between. The V gene's germline CDR1 is SGHRS and CDR2 YFSETQ. The CDR3 has 13 residues.

DNA of the CDR3: TGCGCCAGCAGCTTGGGGACAGTTGAAGCTTTCTTT. This gives the protein CASSLGTVEAFF. V gene TRBV5-1 combines with J gene TRBJ1-1; D may be TRBD1 (6 bases). CDR3 size: 12 residues. V was cut by 0 bases and J by 7 bases, with 7 bases left in between. Germline assignment: CDR1 SGHRS and CDR2 YFSETQ.

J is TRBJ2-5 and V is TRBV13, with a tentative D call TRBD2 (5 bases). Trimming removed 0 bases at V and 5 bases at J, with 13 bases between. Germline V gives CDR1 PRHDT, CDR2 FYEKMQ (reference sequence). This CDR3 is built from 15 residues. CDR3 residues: CASSLGRIRRETQYF. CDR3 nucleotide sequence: TGTGCCAGCAGCTTAGGCCGGATTCGGAGGGAGACCCAGTACTTC.

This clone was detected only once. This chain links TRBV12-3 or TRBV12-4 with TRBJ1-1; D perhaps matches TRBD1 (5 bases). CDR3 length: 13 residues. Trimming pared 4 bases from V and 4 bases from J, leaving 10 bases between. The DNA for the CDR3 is TGTGCCAGCAGTTCCGGGACCCTCACTGAAGCTTTCTTT. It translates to CASSSGTLTEAFF.

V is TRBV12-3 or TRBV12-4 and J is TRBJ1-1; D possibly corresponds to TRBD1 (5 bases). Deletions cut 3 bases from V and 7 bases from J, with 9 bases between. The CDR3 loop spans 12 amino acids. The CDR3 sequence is CASSFGGGEAFF. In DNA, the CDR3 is TGTGCCAGCAGTTTCGGGGGGGGTGAAGCTTTCTTT.

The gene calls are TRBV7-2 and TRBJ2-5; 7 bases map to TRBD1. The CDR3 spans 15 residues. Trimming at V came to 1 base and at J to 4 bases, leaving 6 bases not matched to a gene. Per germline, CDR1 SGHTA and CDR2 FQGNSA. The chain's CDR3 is CASSLGSSGGETQYF. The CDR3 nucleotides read TGTGCCAGCAGCTTAGGCTCCTCAGGGGGAGAGACCCAGTACTTC. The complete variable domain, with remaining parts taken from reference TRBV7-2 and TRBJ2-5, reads GAGVSQSPSNKVTEKGKDVELRCDPISGHTALYWYRQSLGQGLEFLIYFQGNSAPDKSGLPSDRFSAERTGGSVSTLTIQRTQQEDSAVYLCASSLGSSGGETQYFGPGTRLLVL.

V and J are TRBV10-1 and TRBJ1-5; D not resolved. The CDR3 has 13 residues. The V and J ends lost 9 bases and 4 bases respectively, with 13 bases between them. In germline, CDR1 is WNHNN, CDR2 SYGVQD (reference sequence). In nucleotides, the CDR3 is TGCGCCAGTGAGCGGGGAAGGAATCAGCCCCAGCATTTT. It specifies CASERGRNQPQHF.

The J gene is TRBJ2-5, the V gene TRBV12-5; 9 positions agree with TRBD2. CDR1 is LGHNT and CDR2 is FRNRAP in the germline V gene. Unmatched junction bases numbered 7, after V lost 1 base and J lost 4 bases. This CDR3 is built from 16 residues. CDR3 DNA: TGTGCTAGTGGTTTGGGGGTAGCGGGAGCGGGAGAGACCCAGTACTTC. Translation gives CASGLGVAGAGETQYF. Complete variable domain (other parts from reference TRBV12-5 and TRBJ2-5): DARVTQTPRHKVTEMGQEVTMRCQPILGHNTVFWYRQTMMQGLELLAYFRNRAPLDDSGMPKDRFSAEMPDATLATLKIQPSEPRDSAVYFCASGLGVAGAGETQYFGPGTRLLVL.

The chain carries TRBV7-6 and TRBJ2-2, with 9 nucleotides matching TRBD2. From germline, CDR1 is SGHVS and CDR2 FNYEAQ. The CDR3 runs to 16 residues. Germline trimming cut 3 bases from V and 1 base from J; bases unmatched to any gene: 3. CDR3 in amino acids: CASSFLLAGNTGELFF. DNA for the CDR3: TGTGCCAGCAGCTTTCTACTAGCGGGGAACACCGGGGAGCTGTTTTTT.

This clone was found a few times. This chain's CDR3 is CASRPLIRGAGDQPQHF. The CDR3 DNA sequence: TGTGCCAGTAGACCACTGATCAGGGGGGCGGGGGATCAGCCCCAGCATTTT. This chain connects TRBV19 to TRBJ1-5; 7 nucleotides agree with TRBD1. The V segment lost 6 bases and the J segment 5 bases; nucleotides outside the gene matches: 16. CDR1 LNHDA and CDR2 SQIVND come from the germline V gene (reference sequence). CDR3 length equals 17 residues.

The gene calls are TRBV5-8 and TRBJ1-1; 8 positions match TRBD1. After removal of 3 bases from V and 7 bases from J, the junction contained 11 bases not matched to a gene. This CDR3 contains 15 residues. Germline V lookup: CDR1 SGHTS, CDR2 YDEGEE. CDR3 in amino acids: CASSSRTGIAGEAFF. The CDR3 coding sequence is TGTGCCAGCAGCTCTCGGACAGGGATTGCCGGTGAAGCTTTCTTT.

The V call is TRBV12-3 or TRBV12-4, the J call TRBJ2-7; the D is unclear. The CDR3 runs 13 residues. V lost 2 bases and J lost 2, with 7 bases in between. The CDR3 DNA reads TGTGCCAGCAGTTTATCCGGCACCTACGAGCAGTACTTC. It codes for CASSLSGTYEQYF.

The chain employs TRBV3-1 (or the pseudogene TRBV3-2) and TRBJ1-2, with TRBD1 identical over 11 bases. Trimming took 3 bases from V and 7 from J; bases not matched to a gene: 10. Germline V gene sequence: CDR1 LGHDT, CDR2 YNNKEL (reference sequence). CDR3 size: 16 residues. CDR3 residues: CASSHGQGADLGGYTF. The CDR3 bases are TGTGCCAGCAGCCACGGACAGGGGGCCGACTTGGGTGGCTACACCTTC.

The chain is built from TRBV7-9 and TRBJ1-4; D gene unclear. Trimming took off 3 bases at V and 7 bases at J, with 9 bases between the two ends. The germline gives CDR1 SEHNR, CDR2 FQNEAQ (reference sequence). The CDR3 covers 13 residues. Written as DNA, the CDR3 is TGTGCCAGCAGCTTCCGCCGTAGTGAAAAACTGTTTTTT. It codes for CASSFRRSEKLFF.

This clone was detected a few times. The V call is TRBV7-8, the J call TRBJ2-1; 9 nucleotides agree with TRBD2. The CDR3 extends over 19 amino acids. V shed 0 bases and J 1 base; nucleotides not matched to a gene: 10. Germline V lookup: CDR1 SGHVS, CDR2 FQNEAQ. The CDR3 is CASSLALSLAGSSYNEQFF. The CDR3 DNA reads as TGTGCCAGCAGCTTAGCGCTCTCACTAGCGGGTAGTTCCTACAATGAGCAGTTCTTC.

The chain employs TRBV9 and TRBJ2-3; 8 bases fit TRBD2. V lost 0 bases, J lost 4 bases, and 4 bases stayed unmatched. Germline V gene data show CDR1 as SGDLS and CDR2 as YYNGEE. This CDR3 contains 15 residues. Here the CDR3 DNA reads TGTGCCAGCAGCGTAGTAGCGGGAAGCGCAGATACGCAGTATTTT. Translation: CASSVVAGSADTQYF.

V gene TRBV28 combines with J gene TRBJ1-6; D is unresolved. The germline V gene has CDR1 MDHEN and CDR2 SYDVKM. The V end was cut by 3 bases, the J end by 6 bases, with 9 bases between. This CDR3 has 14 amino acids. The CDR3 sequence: CASSFGRLNSPLHF. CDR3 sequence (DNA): TGTGCCAGCAGTTTTGGACGGCTTAATTCACCCCTCCACTTT.

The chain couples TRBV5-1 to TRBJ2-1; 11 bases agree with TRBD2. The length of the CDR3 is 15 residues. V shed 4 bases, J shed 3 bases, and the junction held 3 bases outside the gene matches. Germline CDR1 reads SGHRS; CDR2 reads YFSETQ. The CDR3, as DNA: TGCGCCAGCAGCACCCTAGCGGGAGGCTACAATGAGCAGTTCTTC. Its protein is CASSTLAGGYNEQFF.

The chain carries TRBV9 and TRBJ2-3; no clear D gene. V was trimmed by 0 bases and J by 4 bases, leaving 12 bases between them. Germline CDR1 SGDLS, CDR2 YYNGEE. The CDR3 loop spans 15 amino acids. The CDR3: CASSVAGQPPDTQYF. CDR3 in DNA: TGTGCCAGCAGCGTAGCGGGCCAACCCCCAGATACGCAGTATTTT. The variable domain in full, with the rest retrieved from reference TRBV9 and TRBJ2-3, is DSGVTQTPKHLITATGQRVTLRCSPRSGDLSVYWYQQSLDQGLQFLIQYYNGEERAKGNILERFSAQQFPDLHSELNLSSLELGDSALYFCASSVAGQPPDTQYFGPGTRLTVL.

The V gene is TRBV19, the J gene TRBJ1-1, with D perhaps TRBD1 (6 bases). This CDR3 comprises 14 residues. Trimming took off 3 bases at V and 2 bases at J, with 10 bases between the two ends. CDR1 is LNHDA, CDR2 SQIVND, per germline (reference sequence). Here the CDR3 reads CASSIQGRNTEAFF. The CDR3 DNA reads TGTGCCAGTAGTATCCAGGGGCGAAACACTGAAGCTTTCTTT.

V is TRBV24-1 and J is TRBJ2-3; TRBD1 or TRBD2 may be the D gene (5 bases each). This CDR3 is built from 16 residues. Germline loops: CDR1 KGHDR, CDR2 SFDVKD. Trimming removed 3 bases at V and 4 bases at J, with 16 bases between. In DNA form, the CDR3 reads TGTGCCACCAGTGATACCGGGACCAGCGGTTCAGATACGCAGTATTTT. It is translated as CATSDTGTSGSDTQYF.

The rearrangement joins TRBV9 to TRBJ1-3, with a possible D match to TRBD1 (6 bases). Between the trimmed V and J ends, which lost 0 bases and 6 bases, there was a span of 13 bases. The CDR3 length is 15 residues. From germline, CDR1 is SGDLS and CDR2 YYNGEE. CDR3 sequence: CASSVEDSSINTIYF. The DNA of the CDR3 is TGTGCCAGCAGCGTAGAGGACAGTTCGATAAACACCATATATTTT.

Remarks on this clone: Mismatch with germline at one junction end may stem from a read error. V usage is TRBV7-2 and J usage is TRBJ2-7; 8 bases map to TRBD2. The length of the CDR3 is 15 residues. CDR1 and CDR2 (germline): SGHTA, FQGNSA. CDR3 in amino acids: CANSLGSGSSYEQYF. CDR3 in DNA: TGTGCCAACAGCTTAGGGAGCGGGAGCTCCTACGAGCAGTACTTC.

Written as DNA, the CDR3 is TGTGCCAGCAGCCAAGAGAGGGACACTGAAGCTTTCTTT. It encodes CASSQERDTEAFF. This sequence joins TRBV14 and TRBJ1-1; the D is unclear. CDR1 and CDR2 (germline): SGHDN, FVKESK. The length of the CDR3 is 13 residues. V lost 0 bases and J lost 3, with 5 bases in between.

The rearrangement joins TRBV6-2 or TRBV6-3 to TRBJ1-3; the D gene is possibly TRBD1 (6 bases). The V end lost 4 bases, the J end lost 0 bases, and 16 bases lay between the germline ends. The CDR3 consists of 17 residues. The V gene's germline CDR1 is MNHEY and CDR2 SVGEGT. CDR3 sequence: CASSSPGEASSGNTIYF. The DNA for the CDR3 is TGTGCCAGCAGTTCCCCAGGGGAAGCAAGCTCTGGAAACACCATATATTTT.

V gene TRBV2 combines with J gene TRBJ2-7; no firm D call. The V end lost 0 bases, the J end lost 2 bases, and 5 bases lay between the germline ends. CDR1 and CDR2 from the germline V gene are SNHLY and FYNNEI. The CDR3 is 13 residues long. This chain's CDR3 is CASSEAGPYEQYF. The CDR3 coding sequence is TGTGCCAGCAGTGAAGCCGGGCCCTACGAGCAGTACTTC.

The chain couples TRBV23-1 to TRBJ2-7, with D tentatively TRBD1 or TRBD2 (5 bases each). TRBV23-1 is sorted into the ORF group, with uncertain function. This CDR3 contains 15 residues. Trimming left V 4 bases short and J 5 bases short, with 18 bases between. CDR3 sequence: CASSPRGTSKDEQYF. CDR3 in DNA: TGCGCCAGCAGTCCCCGTGGGACCTCTAAGGACGAGCAGTACTTC.

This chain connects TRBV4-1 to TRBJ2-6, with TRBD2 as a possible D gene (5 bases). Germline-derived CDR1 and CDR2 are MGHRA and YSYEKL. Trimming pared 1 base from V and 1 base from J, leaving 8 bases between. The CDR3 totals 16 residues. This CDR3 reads CASSQVGDSGANVLTF. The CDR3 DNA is TGCGCCAGCAGCCAAGTGGGAGATTCTGGGGCCAACGTCCTGACTTTC.